These T cell receptor beta chains were read from a single sample in a study of T-cell reconstitution after alpha-beta-depleted transplantation in children. TCRdb analysed the PCR reads with MiXCR anew, one entry per CDR3 protein. Seen here are about 78,000 distinct CDR3 sequences, about 14% observed once, and the top ten hold less than 35%. This sample comprised PBMCs, mostly from graft donor cells, obtained 180 days after TCRalphabeta/CD19-depleted stem cell transplant. The receptors stem from a male patient aged 2 to 10 who had a stem cell transplant for acute lymphoblastic leukemia, so the T cells may come from the graft donor. Both conserved end residues are part of each CDR3. D genes are given only for firm matches. Size tells how often a clone was seen (once, few, many) or the class of an expanded clone, and some rows leave it out.

clone_size	v_call	j_call	d_call	cdr3_nt	cdr3_aa
NA	TRBV24-1	TRBJ1-2	TRBD1	TGTGCCACCAGTGACCCTGGGACAGGGCGGAATGGCTACACCTTC	CATSDPGTGRNGYTF
few	TRBV7-6	TRBJ1-1	NA	TGTGCCAGCAGCACAACGTCGAGGAACACTGAAGCTTTCTTT	CASSTTSRNTEAFF
NA	TRBV4-2	TRBJ2-1	NA	TGTGCCAGCAGCCAAGAAAGAAGTGCGGTGACAGAGAGTAGCGCCCACTACAATGAGCAGTTCTTC	CASSQERSAVTESSAHYNEQFF
NA	TRBV6-1	TRBJ2-1	NA	TGTGCCAGCAGCCAAGCGGAGAAGAGCAATGAGCAGTTCTTC	CASSQAEKSNEQFF
few	TRBV28	TRBJ2-2	NA	TGTGCCAGCACCAGACTTTTTCAAGGTGCCGGGGAGCTGTTTTTT	CASTRLFQGAGELFF
few	TRBV6-4	TRBJ2-5	NA	TGTGCCAGCAGTGAAATACCTAGGGGGACCCAGTACTTC	CASSEIPRGTQYF
few	TRBV29-1	TRBJ2-3	NA	TGCAGCGTTGAAGACGGGCATGGCACAGATACGCAGTATTTT	CSVEDGHGTDTQYF
NA	TRBV15	TRBJ1-5	NA	TGTGCCACCAGCAGAGCTCCGACAGGTGGGGGGCCCCAGCATTTT	CATSRAPTGGGPQHF
NA	TRBV5-1	TRBJ2-7	TRBD1	TGCGCCAGCAGCCCCCTCCGGGACAGGTACTACGAGCAGTACTTC	CASSPLRDRYYEQYF
many	TRBV7-2	TRBJ2-5	NA	TGTGCCAGCAGCTTAGTGTCAGAAGAGACCCAGTACTTC	CASSLVSEETQYF
many	TRBV4-2	TRBJ2-1	NA	TGTGCCAGCAGCCAAGAAGCGGCTCAGGGGAATGAGCAGTTCTTC	CASSQEAAQGNEQFF
NA	TRBV5-5	TRBJ2-3	TRBD2	TGTGCCAGCAGTCCCCCTAGCGGGGGGGTCGATACGCAGTATTTT	CASSPPSGGVDTQYF
many	TRBV7-2	TRBJ1-2	TRBD1	TGTGCCAGCAGCTTAGGACAGGGAGCTAACTATGGCTACACCTTC	CASSLGQGANYGYTF
NA	TRBV5-1	TRBJ2-4	TRBD1	TGCGCCAGCAGCGACTCAGGGGGAAGAAACATTCAGTACTTC	CASSDSGGRNIQYF
few	TRBV6-5	TRBJ2-1	NA	TGTGCCAGCAGTTCCGGTGGCCTGGGGGGCAATGAGCAGTTCTTC	CASSSGGLGGNEQFF
few	TRBV9	TRBJ1-4	NA	TGTGCCAGCAGCGCCTCGAAGACAGACCTTGCAACTAATGAAAAACTGTTTTTT	CASSASKTDLATNEKLFF
few	TRBV28	TRBJ2-1	NA	TGTGCCAGCAGTTTATGGCTTCTAGCGCTCAGCTCCTACAATGAGCAGTTCTTC	CASSLWLLALSSYNEQFF
NA	TRBV20-1	TRBJ1-5	NA	TGCAGTGCTAGAGACAGATTCAATCAGCCCCAGCATTTT	CSARDRFNQPQHF
few	TRBV5-1	TRBJ2-5	TRBD1	TGCGCCAGCAGCTTGGGGGGACAGGGCATCGGCGGAAAGACCCAGTACTTC	CASSLGGQGIGGKTQYF
few	TRBV7-3	TRBJ2-2	NA	TGTGCCAGCAGCTTAAGCGGGAAGCACACCGGGGAGCTGTTTTTT	CASSLSGKHTGELFF
many	TRBV7-2	TRBJ1-2	TRBD1	TGTGCCAGCAGCCAAGGACAGGTTGGTGGCTACACCTTC	CASSQGQVGGYTF
many	TRBV5-1	TRBJ1-5	TRBD1	TGCGCCAGCAGCCCAGGGACAGTCAATCAGCCCCAGCATTTT	CASSPGTVNQPQHF
few	TRBV12-3/TRBV12-4	TRBJ2-1	TRBD1	TGTGCCAGCACCTTTGGTCGCAGGGGGCTTTTTGGCAATGAGCAGTTCTTC	CASTFGRRGLFGNEQFF
few	TRBV4-2	TRBJ2-3	NA	TGTGCCAGCAGTCATAGCGGATCTAGCACAGATACGCAGTATTTT	CASSHSGSSTDTQYF
few	TRBV10-3	TRBJ2-7	TRBD2	TGTGCCATCCGCTTTTCCAAAACGGGGGGCGAGCAGTACTTC	CAIRFSKTGGEQYF
NA	TRBV6-5	TRBJ2-1	TRBD1	TGTGCCAGCAGCTACCGGGACAGACCCTACAATGAGCAGTTCTTC	CASSYRDRPYNEQFF
few	TRBV12-3/TRBV12-4	TRBJ1-6	NA	TGTGCCAGCACCGGCCGACACCCCTCCTATAATTCACCCCTCCACTTT	CASTGRHPSYNSPLHF
many	TRBV15	TRBJ2-3	TRBD2	TGTGCCACCAGCAGTTCCTTTTGGCGGGAGACAGATACGCAGTATTTT	CATSSSFWRETDTQYF
NA	TRBV5-1	TRBJ2-2	NA	TGCGCCAGCAGCTTTGGCGGGGAGCTGTTTTTT	CASSFGGELFF
NA	TRBV7-8	TRBJ2-7	TRBD1	TGTGCCAGCAGCTTTTTGGACAGGCCTAGCTACGAGCAGTACTTC	CASSFLDRPSYEQYF
NA	TRBV5-5	TRBJ2-1	NA	TGTGCCAGCAGCTTGGAGAGGAGGAATGAGCAGTTCTTC	CASSLERRNEQFF
NA	TRBV7-9	TRBJ2-1	NA	TGTGCCAGCAGCTTAGCTAGAGGTCCCCGTAATGAGCAGTTCTTC	CASSLARGPRNEQFF
once	TRBV18	TRBJ2-1	NA	TGTGCCAGCTCAAGATCCGGGACCTTGGCCTACGAGCAGTTCTTC	CASSRSGTLAYEQFF
many	TRBV18	TRBJ2-4	TRBD2	TGTGCCAGCTCACCAAGAGGGAGGGTAGCCAAAAACATTCAGTACTTC	CASSPRGRVAKNIQYF
NA	TRBV12-3/TRBV12-4	TRBJ1-2	NA	TGTGCCAGCAGTTTTGAACCAGGGACTGGCTACACCTTC	CASSFEPGTGYTF
NA	TRBV9	TRBJ2-2	TRBD2	TGTGCCAGCAATCGGGGGGGGAGGGGCACCGGGGAGCTGTTTTTT	CASNRGGRGTGELFF
many	TRBV7-6	TRBJ2-3	NA	TGTGCCAGCAGCTTTAGGGGCGCAGATACGCAGTATTTT	CASSFRGADTQYF
NA	TRBV9	TRBJ1-3	NA	TGTGCCAGCCGAGGACTGGGTAACACCATATATTTT	CASRGLGNTIYF
NA	TRBV12-3/TRBV12-4	TRBJ1-2	NA	TGTGCCAGCAGTCTCTCCGTCCATGGCTACACCTTC	CASSLSVHGYTF
few	TRBV28	TRBJ1-4	NA	TGTGCCAGCAGTTTGTGGGGGGTAAGAGAAAAACTGTTTTTT	CASSLWGVREKLFF
NA	TRBV4-3	TRBJ1-2	NA	TGCGCCAGCAGCCAAGAAGGTTACTATGGCTACACCTTC	CASSQEGYYGYTF
few	TRBV6-2/TRBV6-3	TRBJ1-5	TRBD1	TGTGCCAGCAGTGGAGCTTACAGGGGAAATAGCAATCAGCCCCAGCATTTT	CASSGAYRGNSNQPQHF
many	TRBV18	TRBJ1-2	NA	TGTGCCAGCTCACCAGCGGGACGGATTTTCTATGGCTACACCTTC	CASSPAGRIFYGYTF
few	TRBV10-3	TRBJ1-1	TRBD1	TGTGCCATCAGTGAGTCGGGACAGGGGACCACTGAAGCTTTCTTT	CAISESGQGTTEAFF
NA	TRBV4-1	TRBJ1-2	NA	TGCGCCAGCAGTCCTCAGATTAAGCACTATGGCTACACCTTC	CASSPQIKHYGYTF
NA	TRBV10-3	TRBJ1-1	NA	TGTGCCATCAAAAGGGGAACTTACGTGAACACTGAAGCTTTCTTT	CAIKRGTYVNTEAFF
NA	TRBV3-1	TRBJ2-1	NA	TGTGCCAGCAGCCAAGTGGGTCTCATGTTCTTC	CASSQVGLMFF
few	TRBV12-3/TRBV12-4	TRBJ2-2	NA	TGTGCCAGCAGAGGACAGAGCGGGGGGGAGCTGTTTTTT	CASRGQSGGELFF
few	TRBV7-6	TRBJ2-7	NA	TGTGCCAGCAGTTTCAAAAGAGGGTACGAGCAGTACTTC	CASSFKRGYEQYF
once	TRBV4-2	TRBJ2-7	NA	TGTGCCAGCAGCCAAGATAAGGGTCGGGCTACCTCCTACGAGCAGTACTTC	CASSQDKGRATSYEQYF
few	TRBV12-3/TRBV12-4	TRBJ1-2	NA	TGTGCCAGCAGTTTAGGGGGAAACTATGGCTACACCTTC	CASSLGGNYGYTF
many	TRBV9	TRBJ2-2	NA	TGTGCCAGCAGCGCCAACACCGGGGAGCTGTTTTTT	CASSANTGELFF
NA	TRBV28	TRBJ2-5	TRBD2	TGTGCCAGCAGTTTCCCGGTCGGGAGGGAAGGGCAAGAGACCCAGTACTTC	CASSFPVGREGQETQYF
few	TRBV5-1	TRBJ2-1	NA	TGCGCCAGCAGCTTGGTAGGGGGACTCCCCTACAATGAGCAGTTCTTC	CASSLVGGLPYNEQFF
few	TRBV5-1	TRBJ2-2	NA	TGCGCCAGCAGCTTTGGCCGTTTTGCCACCGGGGAGCTGTTTTTT	CASSFGRFATGELFF
many	TRBV15	TRBJ2-5	NA	TGTGCCACCAGCAGACTATCGGAGACCCAGTACTTC	CATSRLSETQYF
NA	TRBV18	TRBJ1-2	NA	TGTGCCAGCTCACCTCCCTCAGGGTACACGGGAAGTAGGAACTATGGCTACACCTTC	CASSPPSGYTGSRNYGYTF
few	TRBV7-2	TRBJ2-7	TRBD1	TGTGCCAGCAGCATTCGTCCCCGGGACAGAGATTACGAGCAGTACTTC	CASSIRPRDRDYEQYF
NA	TRBV7-2	TRBJ2-3	TRBD2	TGTGCCAGCAGCGGCGGGAGTTTCACAGATACGCAGTATTTT	CASSGGSFTDTQYF